This T cell receptor (beta chain) is from a study of blood T cell repertoires in COVID-19. Study summary: Some COVID-19 samples were acute and others convalescent; all came from the United States, Italy and Spain. T cells, B-cell-depleted T cells, or PBMCs supplied cDNA or gDNA.

CDR3 size: 14 residues. J gave up 2 bases and V 5 bases, and 2 bases lay outside the gene matches. In germline, CDR1 is SGHTA, CDR2 FQGNSA. Original analysis: Estimation of nucleated cell counts was performed using reference gene primer amplification. Measured with immunoSEQ multiplex PCR; TCRdb has only the in-frame clones, and not every one. V and J calls and clone size come straight from that table; D and trimming were deduced from the DNA. Here the sample spans a few hundred thousand clones, about four fifths being singletons. This clonotype originated in a woman aged 55-70 years with acute or convalescent COVID-19. This chain links TRBV7-2 with TRBJ2-7, with 11 positions matching TRBD1. Sequenced: peripheral blood. Written as DNA, the CDR3 is TGTGCCAGCAGCGTGGGACAGGGGGCCTACGAGCAGTACTTC. Its translation is CASSVGQGAYEQYF.